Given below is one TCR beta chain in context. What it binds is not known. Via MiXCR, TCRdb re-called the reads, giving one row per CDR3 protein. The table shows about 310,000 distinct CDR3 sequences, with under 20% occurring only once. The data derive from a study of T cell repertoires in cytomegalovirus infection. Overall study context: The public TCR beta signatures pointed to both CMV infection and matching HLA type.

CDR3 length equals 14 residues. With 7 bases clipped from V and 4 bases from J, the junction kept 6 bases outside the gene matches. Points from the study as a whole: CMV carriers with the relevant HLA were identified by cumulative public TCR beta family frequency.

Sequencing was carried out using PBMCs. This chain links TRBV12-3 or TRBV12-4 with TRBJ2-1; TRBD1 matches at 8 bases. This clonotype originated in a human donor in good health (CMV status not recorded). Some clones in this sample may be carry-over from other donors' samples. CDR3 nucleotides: TGTGCCAGCAACAAACAGGGGGAGTACAATGAGCAGTTCTTC. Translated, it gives CASNKQGEYNEQFF.